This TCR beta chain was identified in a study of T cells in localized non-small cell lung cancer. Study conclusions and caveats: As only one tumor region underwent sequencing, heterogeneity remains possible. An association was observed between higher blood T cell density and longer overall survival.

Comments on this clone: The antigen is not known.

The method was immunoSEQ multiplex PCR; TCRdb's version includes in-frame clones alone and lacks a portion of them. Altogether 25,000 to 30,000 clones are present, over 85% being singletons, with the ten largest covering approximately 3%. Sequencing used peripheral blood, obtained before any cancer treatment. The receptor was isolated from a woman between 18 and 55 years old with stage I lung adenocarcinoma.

The CDR3: CASSPRTGSGSPLHF. DNA of the CDR3: TGTGCCAGCAGTCCTAGGACAGGTTCGGGTTCACCCCTCCACTTT. V gene TRBV2 combines with J gene TRBJ1-6; TRBD1 matches at 7 bases. Germline V CDR1 and CDR2: SNHLY, FYNNEI. Losses at the gene ends were 5 bases for V and 9 bases for J; bases not matched to a gene: 10. The CDR3 contains 15 residues.